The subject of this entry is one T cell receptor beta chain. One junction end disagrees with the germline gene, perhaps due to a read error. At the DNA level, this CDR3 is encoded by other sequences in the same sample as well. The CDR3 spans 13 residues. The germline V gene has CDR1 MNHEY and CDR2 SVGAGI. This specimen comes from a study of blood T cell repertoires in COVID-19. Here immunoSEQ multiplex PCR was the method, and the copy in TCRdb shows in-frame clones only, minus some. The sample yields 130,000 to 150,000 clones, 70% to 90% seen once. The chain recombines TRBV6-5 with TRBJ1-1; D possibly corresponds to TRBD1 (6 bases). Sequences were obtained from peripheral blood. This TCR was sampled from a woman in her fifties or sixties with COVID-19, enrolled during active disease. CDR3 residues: CASSYSRDTEAFF. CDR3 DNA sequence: TGTGCCAGCAGTTACTCCCGGGACACCGAAGCTTTCTTT.